This TCR beta chain was recovered during a study of OX40 agonist ivuxolimab in advanced cancers. On the study more broadly: Eligibility admitted prior anti-PD-1, anti-PD-L1 or anti-CTLA-4 therapy; about 40% had some.

The sampling schedule covered blood at baseline, cycle 4 day 1, and cycle 7 day 1. Using immunoSEQ multiplex PCR, the repertoire was profiled, and TCRdb retains in-frame clones only, with some absent. This table has approximately 28,000 clones, approximately 83% appearing once. The CDR3 is 14 residues long. The germline CDR1 and CDR2 sequences are SGHRS and YFSETQ. V lost 2 bases, J lost 8 bases, and 6 bases stayed unmatched. Sequenced material: CD4+ or CD8+ T cells sorted from blood, taken in a trial of the OX40 agonist ivuxolimab. This sequence was found in an adult with an advanced solid tumor such as melanoma, head and neck, liver or kidney cancer. The chain has TRBV5-1 and TRBJ1-4, with TRBD1 matching over 7 bases. The CDR3 protein is CASSLRTGGEKLFF. CDR3 nucleotides: TGCGCCAGCAGCTTACGGACAGGCGGGGAAAAACTGTTTTTT.